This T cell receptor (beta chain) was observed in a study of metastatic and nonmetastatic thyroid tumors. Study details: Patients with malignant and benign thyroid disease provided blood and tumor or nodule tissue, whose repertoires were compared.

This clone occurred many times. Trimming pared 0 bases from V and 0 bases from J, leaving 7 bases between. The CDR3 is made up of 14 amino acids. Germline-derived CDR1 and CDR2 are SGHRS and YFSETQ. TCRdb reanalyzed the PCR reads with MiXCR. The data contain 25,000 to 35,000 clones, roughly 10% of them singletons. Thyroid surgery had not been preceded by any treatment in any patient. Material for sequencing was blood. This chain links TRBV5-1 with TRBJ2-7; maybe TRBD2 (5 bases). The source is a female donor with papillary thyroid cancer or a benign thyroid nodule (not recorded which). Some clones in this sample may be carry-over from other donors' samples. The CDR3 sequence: CASSLDGVSYEQYF. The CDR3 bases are TGCGCCAGCAGCTTGGACGGGGTCTCCTACGAGCAGTACTTC.